These 12 T cell receptor beta chains share one sample of origin, sequenced in a study of blood T cell repertoires in COVID-19. Clones were read by immunoSEQ multiplex PCR, and TCRdb kept only the in-frame ones, dropping some. Of around 300,000 clones in the sample, roughly nine tenths were seen once. The sample was PBMCs or T cells enriched from blood (not recorded which). These receptors were collected from a woman aged 40 to 50 who had recovered from COVID-19.

The chain couples TRBV7-9 to TRBJ2-2; 11 positions agree with TRBD1. J was trimmed by 5 bases and V by 4 bases; bases with no gene match: 0. The CDR3 is 14 residues long. Germline V CDR1 and CDR2: SEHNR, FQNEAQ (reference sequence). CDR3 residues: CASSWDRGTGELFF. The CDR3 nucleotides read TGTGCCAGCAGCTGGGACAGGGGGACCGGGGAGCTGTTTTTT.

The J gene is TRBJ1-5, the V gene TRBV27; 8 bases fit TRBD1. The germline V gene encodes CDR1 MNHEY and CDR2 SMNVEV (reference sequence). The length of the CDR3 is 14 residues. V lost 6 bases and J lost 7; bases outside the gene matches: 8. CDR3: CASSPAGGTQPQHF. The CDR3 DNA sequence: TGTGCCAGCAGCCCCGCAGGGGGCACGCAGCCCCAGCATTTT.

The gene calls are TRBV20-1 and TRBJ1-1, with unresolved D. The CDR3 spans 11 residues. Germline V CDR1 and CDR2: DFQATT, SNEGSKA (reference sequence). V gave up 3 bases and J gave up 4 bases, with 6 bases separating them. This CDR3 is CSARASTEAFF. CDR3 DNA sequence: TGCAGTGCTAGGGCCAGCACTGAAGCTTTCTTT.

This rearrangement joins TRBV5-4 to TRBJ1-2, with D tentatively TRBD1 (5 bases). The CDR3 has 17 amino acids. V gave up 4 bases and J gave up 1 base, with 20 bases separating them. Germline V gene data show CDR1 as SGHNT and CDR2 as YYREEE (reference sequence). The CDR3 region is CASSRAETVWGNYGYTF. CDR3 nucleotides: TGTGCCAGCAGCCGTGCCGAGACAGTTTGGGGTAACTATGGCTACACCTTC.

The chain is built from TRBV5-1 and TRBJ2-1, with TRBD2 matching over 10 bases. Trimming cost V 4 bases and J 0 bases; bases outside gene matches: 1. CDR1 SGHRS and CDR2 YFSETQ come from the germline V gene. This CDR3 has 15 residues. The CDR3 DNA reads TGCGCCAGCAGCCTAGCGGGAGCCTCCTACAATGAGCAGTTCTTC. As protein: CASSLAGASYNEQFF.

V is TRBV11-2 and J is TRBJ1-2, with D possibly TRBD1 on 5 matching bases. Germline CDR1 and CDR2: SGHAT and FQNNGV. The CDR3 length is 14 residues. V gave up 0 bases and J gave up 3 bases, with 8 bases separating them. The chain's CDR3 is CASSLDGADYGYTF. In DNA form, the CDR3 reads TGTGCCAGCAGCTTAGATGGGGCTGACTATGGCTACACCTTC.

This chain links TRBV27 with TRBJ2-3; D possibly corresponds to TRBD2 (6 bases). This CDR3 contains 14 residues. Trimming removed 5 bases from V and 0 bases from J, with 9 bases in between. Germline CDR1 is MNHEY and CDR2 is SMNVEV (reference sequence). The CDR3, as DNA: TGTGCCAGCAGTGTACGGGGGAGCACAGATACGCAGTATTTT. Translated, it gives CASSVRGSTDTQYF.

The chain is built from TRBV5-1 and TRBJ2-5, with TRBD2 as a possible D gene (5 bases). Germline values: CDR1 SGHRS, CDR2 YFSETQ. Trimming pared 4 bases from V and 2 bases from J, leaving 15 bases between. The CDR3 sequence is 15 residues long. The CDR3 protein is CASSPGPEGQETQYF. CDR3 bases: TGCGCCAGCAGCCCCGGCCCCGAGGGACAAGAGACCCAGTACTTC.

This clone was counted once. The chain uses TRBV10-3 and TRBJ1-3, with TRBD1 matching 7 bases. There are 14 residues in the CDR3. The V and J ends lost 10 bases and 0 bases, in that order; junction bases with no gene match: 6. The germline V gene encodes CDR1 ENHRY and CDR2 SYGVKD. The CDR3 here is CATSGTASGNTIYF. CDR3 nucleotides: TGTGCCACGTCCGGGACAGCCTCTGGAAACACCATATATTTT.

The V and J genes are TRBV5-6 and TRBJ2-5; no definite D call. This CDR3 spans 12 amino acids. Deletions cut 2 bases from V and 2 bases from J, with 4 bases between. Per the germline V gene, CDR1 is SGHDT and CDR2 is YYEEEE. The CDR3 DNA is TGTGCCAGCAGCTTCCCGCAAGAGACCCAGTACTTC. Translation gives CASSFPQETQYF.

The chain uses TRBV12-5 and TRBJ2-3; D gene unclear. V lost 8 bases and J 0 bases, leaving 15 bases between the germline ends. This CDR3 comprises 15 residues. In germline, CDR1 is LGHNT, CDR2 FRNRAP. CDR3 nucleotide sequence: TGTGCTAGTTTCATTGAGCGCACTAGCACAGATACGCAGTATTTT. It codes for CASFIERTSTDTQYF.

This clone has only a few counts. The J gene is TRBJ1-5, the V gene TRBV2, with 7 bases lining up with TRBD1. CDR1 and CDR2 (germline): SNHLY, FYNNEI. V lost 8 bases to trimming and J lost 2 bases; unmatched junction nucleotides: 9. The CDR3 spans 15 residues. CDR3 sequence reads: CASERQGTGNQPQHF. CDR3 bases: TGTGCCAGCGAACGACAGGGAACCGGCAATCAGCCCCAGCATTTT.